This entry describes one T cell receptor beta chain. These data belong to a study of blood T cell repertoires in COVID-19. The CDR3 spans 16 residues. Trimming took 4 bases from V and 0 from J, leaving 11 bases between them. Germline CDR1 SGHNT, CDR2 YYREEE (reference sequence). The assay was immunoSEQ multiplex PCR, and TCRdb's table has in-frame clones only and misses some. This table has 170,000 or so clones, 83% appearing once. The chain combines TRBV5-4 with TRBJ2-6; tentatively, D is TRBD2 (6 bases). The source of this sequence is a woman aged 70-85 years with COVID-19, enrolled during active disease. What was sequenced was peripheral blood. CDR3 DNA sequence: TGTGCCAGCAGCCAAGGTAGCGGCTCTGGGGCCAACGTCCTGACTTTC. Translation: CASSQGSGSGANVLTF. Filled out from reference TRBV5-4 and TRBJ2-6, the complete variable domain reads ETGVTQSPTHLIKTRGQQVTLRCSSQSGHNTVSWYQQALGQGPQFIFQYYREEENGRGNFPPRFSGLQFPNYSSELNVNALELDDSALYLCASSQGSGSGANVLTFGAGSRLTVL.